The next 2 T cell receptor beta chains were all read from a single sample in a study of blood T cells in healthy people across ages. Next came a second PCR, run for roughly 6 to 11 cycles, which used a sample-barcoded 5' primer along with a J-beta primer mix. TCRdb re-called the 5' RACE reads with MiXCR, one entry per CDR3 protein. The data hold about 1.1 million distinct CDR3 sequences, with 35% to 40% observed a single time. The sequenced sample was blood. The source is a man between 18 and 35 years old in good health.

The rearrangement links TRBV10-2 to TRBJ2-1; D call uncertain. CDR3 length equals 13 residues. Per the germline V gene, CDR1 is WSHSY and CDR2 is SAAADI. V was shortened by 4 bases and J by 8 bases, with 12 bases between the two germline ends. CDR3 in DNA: TGCGCCAGCAGTGCGAGCAGTCGCGATGAGCAGTTCTTC. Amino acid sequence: CASSASSRDEQFF.

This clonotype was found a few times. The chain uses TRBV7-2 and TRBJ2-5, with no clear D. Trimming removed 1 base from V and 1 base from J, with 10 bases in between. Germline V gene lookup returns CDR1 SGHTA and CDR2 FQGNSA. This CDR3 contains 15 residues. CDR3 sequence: CASSLDSQLQETQYF. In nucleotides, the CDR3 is TGTGCCAGCAGCTTAGATAGTCAACTCCAAGAGACCCAGTACTTC.